Listed here are 20 T cell receptor beta chains from one sample, sequenced in a study of sequential checkpoint blockade in melanoma. Method: immunoSEQ multiplex PCR; TCRdb's copy keeps in-frame clones and lacks some. The sample contains approximately 5,300 clones, around 50% of which appear only once. As to treatment: randomized to nivolumab then ipilimumab (arm A) or the reverse (arm B). This specimen consisted of CD8+ T cells sorted from blood (inferred from file names), obtained from a patient given nivolumab and ipilimumab in sequence. Receptors were obtained from a human donor with melanoma.

The chain combines TRBV7-6 with TRBJ2-7, with 8 nucleotides matching TRBD2. The germline V gene has CDR1 SGHVS and CDR2 FNYEAQ. CDR3 length: 14 amino acids. After removal of 5 bases from V and 0 bases from J, the junction contained 3 bases not matched to a gene. The CDR3 region has the DNA TGTGCCAGCAGCCTCAGCGGGGGCTCCTACGAGCAGTACTTC. This translates into CASSLSGGSYEQYF.

This clone is labeled as large. Other nucleotide sequences in the sample specify the same CDR3. The chain recombines TRBV5-4 with TRBJ2-7; a weak D match, TRBD2 (6 bases). The CDR3 is made up of 16 amino acids. The V end lost 0 bases, the J end lost 0 bases, and 13 bases lay between the germline ends. Germline CDR1 is SGHNT and CDR2 is YYREEE (reference sequence). CDR3 nucleotide sequence: TGTGCCAGCAGCTTGGGACGGCGGGGCAGCTCCTACGAGCAGTACTTC. Amino acids: CASSLGRRGSSYEQYF.

The rearrangement uses TRBV28 and TRBJ2-7, with 7 positions matching TRBD2. CDR1 and CDR2 (germline): MDHEN, SYDVKM. V shed 6 bases and J 6 bases; nucleotides not matched to a gene: 8. CDR3 length: 13 amino acids. The DNA of the CDR3 is TGTGCCAGCAGCCCTGGACTAGAGGGCGAGCAGTACTTC. Its translation is CASSPGLEGEQYF.

The V gene is TRBV19, the J gene TRBJ1-5, with D possibly matching TRBD1 (5 bases). Germline V lookup: CDR1 LNHDA, CDR2 SQIVND (reference sequence). Trimming pared 6 bases from V and 0 bases from J, leaving 18 bases between. The CDR3 length is 17 residues. The CDR3 DNA reads as TGTGCCAGTAGGTCAGGGAGGGAAGCTTATAGCAATCAGCCCCAGCATTTT. This sequence encodes CASRSGREAYSNQPQHF.

The V gene is TRBV2, the J gene TRBJ1-3, with D tentatively TRBD1 (6 bases). This CDR3 region has 17 residues. The germline CDR1 and CDR2 sequences are SNHLY and FYNNEI. The V end was cut by 9 bases, the J end by 4 bases, with 25 bases between. The CDR3 spells CARRDPQGLEIGNTIYF. For the CDR3, the DNA is TGTGCCAGGAGGGATCCACAGGGTCTTGAGATCGGAAACACCATATATTTT.

The CDR3 spells CASSFVGGINGYTF. For the CDR3, the DNA is TGTGCCAGCAGTTTTGTCGGGGGGATTAATGGCTACACCTTC. The chain is built from TRBV6-5 and TRBJ1-2; D possibly corresponds to TRBD1 (5 bases). This CDR3 region has 14 residues. CDR1 MNHEY and CDR2 SVGAGI come from the germline V gene. V lost 4 bases, J lost 6 bases, and 15 bases lay in between.

This chain joins TRBV6-5 and TRBJ1-4, with D possibly TRBD1 on 6 matching bases. CDR1 MNHEY and CDR2 SVGAGI come from the germline V gene. V was trimmed by 7 bases and J by 4 bases, leaving 16 bases between them. The CDR3 runs 15 residues. This chain's CDR3 is CASKYSEGVNEKLFF. CDR3 in DNA: TGTGCCAGCAAGTACAGTGAGGGGGTTAATGAAAAACTGTTTTTT.

The V gene is TRBV28, the J gene TRBJ2-6; D possibly corresponds to TRBD2 (6 bases). The CDR3 is 12 residues long. Trimming stripped 3 bases from V and 10 bases from J, with 7 bases between. Germline CDR1 is MDHEN and CDR2 is SYDVKM. In DNA, the CDR3 is TGTGCCAGCAGTTTCCGGGGGAACGTCCTGACTTTC. Protein product: CASSFRGNVLTF. Based on the CDR3 plus reference TRBV28 and TRBJ2-6, the full variable domain is DVKVTQSSRYLVKRTGEKVFLECVQDMDHENMFWYRQDPGLGLRLIYFSYDVKMKEKGDIPEGYSVSREKKERFSLILESASTNQTSMYLCASSFRGNVLTFGAGSRLTVL.

This chain links TRBV4-1 with TRBJ1-2; possibly TRBD1 for D (5 bases). V was cut by 0 bases and J by 1 base, with 12 bases left in between. The CDR3 has 16 residues. The germline V gene has CDR1 MGHRA and CDR2 YSYEKL. CDR3 nucleotide sequence: TGCGCCAGCAGCCAAGAAGAAGGGGCCCATAACTATGGCTACACCTTC. Translated: CASSQEEGAHNYGYTF.

As regards this clone: The CDR3 carries no conserved terminal phenylalanine or tryptophan, so it likely arises from a read error. The chain is built from TRBV18 and TRBJ1-1; D uncertain. The CDR3 has 15 amino acids. Germline values: CDR1 KGHSH, CDR2 LQKENI. Trimming took off 2 bases at V and 1 base at J, with 11 bases between the two ends. The CDR3 region is CASSPEGMANTEAFL. CDR3 sequence (DNA): TGTGCCAGCTCACCAGAGGGCATGGCGAACACTGAAGCTTTCCTT.

J is TRBJ2-3 and V is TRBV6-1; the match to TRBD1 covers 9 bases. After removal of 3 bases from V and 4 bases from J, the junction contained 5 bases not matched to a gene. The germline CDR1 and CDR2 sequences are MNHNS and SASEGT. The CDR3 runs 15 residues. The CDR3 sequence is CASSDGTGRPDTQYF. The CDR3 coding sequence is TGTGCCAGCAGTGACGGGACAGGGCGCCCAGATACGCAGTATTTT.

This clone was found once. The genes are TRBV1 and TRBJ2-5; TRBD2 was called by the table and not checked on the DNA. TRBV1 is shown as a pseudogene. The CDR3 spans 17 residues. The CDR3 region is CTSSHLTPSGGGETQYF. The DNA of the CDR3 is TGCACCAGCAGCCACCTTACCCCTAGCGGGGGCGGGGAGACCCAGTACTTC.

The sample holds a few counts of this clone. CDR3 amino acids: CASSFGLAGANQFRETQYF. In DNA, the CDR3 is TGTGCCAGTAGTTTCGGACTAGCGGGGGCCAACCAATTTCGAGAGACCCAGTACTTC. This chain connects TRBV19 to TRBJ2-5; 13 bases match TRBD2. The CDR3 loop spans 19 amino acids. The trim removed 5 bases at V and 4 bases at J, leaving 16 bases unmatched. Germline CDR1 LNHDA, CDR2 SQIVND (reference sequence).

Within the sample, this clone is large (0.1 to 1%). In the same sample, other DNA sequences code for this CDR3. This CDR3 is CASSLGQGGEQYF. The CDR3 DNA follows: TGTGCCAGCAGCTTAGGACAGGGAGGCGAGCAGTACTTC. The chain links TRBV11-2 to TRBJ2-7; D might be TRBD1 (7 bases). The germline V gene encodes CDR1 SGHAT and CDR2 FQNNGV. There are 13 residues in the CDR3. V was shortened by 1 base and J by 6 bases, with 10 bases between the two germline ends.

The gene calls are TRBV4-3 and TRBJ2-7, with 7 nucleotides matching TRBD2. Germline V gives CDR1 LGHNA, CDR2 YSLEER. This CDR3 has 15 amino acids. V shed 0 bases and J 2 bases; nucleotides not matched to a gene: 4. CDR3 sequence (DNA): TGCGCCAGCAGCCAAGATCCACTAGCGACCTACGAGCAGTACTTC. Encoded protein: CASSQDPLATYEQYF.

The rearrangement joins TRBV4-2 to TRBJ2-6; 7 bases are a match to TRBD2. The V segment lost 3 bases and the J segment 0 bases; nucleotides outside the gene matches: 2. Germline-derived CDR1 and CDR2 are LGHNA and YNFKEQ. The CDR3 has 16 amino acids. CDR3 sequence (DNA): TGTGCCAGCAGCCAGGGGAGGGTCTCTGGGGCCAACGTCCTGACTTTC. It encodes CASSQGRVSGANVLTF.

This chain links TRBV27 with TRBJ2-6; TRBD1 matches 9 bases. V trimming: 5 bases; J trimming: 0 bases; junction bases outside the gene matches: 8. The CDR3 is made up of 18 amino acids. Germline V gene sequence: CDR1 MNHEY, CDR2 SMNVEV (reference sequence). The CDR3 DNA follows: TGTGCCAGCAGTCAAGGGACAGGGATTTACTCTGGGGCCAACGTCCTGACTTTC. Protein product: CASSQGTGIYSGANVLTF.

This chain connects TRBV27 to TRBJ2-7, with D unclear. Trimming removed 5 bases at V and 5 bases at J, with 13 bases between. The germline gives CDR1 MNHEY, CDR2 SMNVEV (reference sequence). The CDR3 contains 13 residues. The CDR3 sequence: CASSPMLSNEQYF. The CDR3 bases are TGTGCCAGCAGTCCCATGTTGAGCAACGAGCAGTACTTC.

The chain is built from TRBV6-1 and TRBJ1-6, with 9 bases that match TRBD1. V shed 6 bases, J shed 8 bases, and the junction held 5 bases outside the gene matches. CDR3 length: 14 amino acids. Germline V lookup: CDR1 MNHNS, CDR2 SASEGT. CDR3 residues: CASSSDRGHSPLHF. In DNA, the CDR3 is TGTGCCAGCAGCTCGGACAGGGGTCATTCACCCCTCCACTTT.

By frequency in the sample, this clone is medium-sized. The genes are TRBV6-6 and TRBJ2-7, with 9 bases fitting TRBD1. The junction had 6 bases not matched to a gene; V was cut back by 4 bases and J by 2 bases. Germline assignment: CDR1 MNHNY and CDR2 SVGAGI (reference sequence). The CDR3 totals 15 residues. Here the CDR3 DNA reads TGTGCCAGCAGTTCGACAGGGGGAGGCACCTACGAGCAGTACTTC. Amino acids: CASSSTGGGTYEQYF.